A selection of T cell receptor beta chains follows, all from one sample in a study of circulating and synovial CD4+ cells in juvenile arthritis. TCRdb's copy holds only in-frame clones and misses some; the assay was immunoSEQ multiplex PCR. This table holds around 16,000 clones, 91% found once. Source material: CD4+ T cells from blood. These TCRs come from a human donor with juvenile idiopathic arthritis. Both conserved end residues are part of each CDR3. The D gene is left open where the match is weak. The size field is filled for only some rows; it gives once, few, many or a size class.

v_gene	j_gene	abundance	d_gene	CDR3nt	CDR3aa
TRBV5-1	TRBJ2-3	-	TRBD2	TGCGCCAGCAGCTTGCTCAGCGGGGCAGGGTTTAGCACAGATACGCAGTATTTT	CASSLLSGAGFSTDTQYF
TRBV27	TRBJ2-7	-	-	TGTGCCAGCAGTAAACTGACAGGCTTGAGCTCCTACGAGCAGTACTTC	CASSKLTGLSSYEQYF
TRBV11-1	TRBJ2-1	few	TRBD1	TGTGCCAGCTCCCCGACAGGGGGCATTTTTGAGCAGTTCTTC	CASSPTGGIFEQFF
TRBV18	TRBJ1-5	-	TRBD1	TGTGCCAGCTCAGTCAAGACAGGGCAAAATCAGCCCCAGCATTTT	CASSVKTGQNQPQHF
TRBV23-1	TRBJ2-1	once	-	TGCGCCAGCAGCGCCGGTGTCCACAATGAGCAGTTCTTC	CASSAGVHNEQFF
TRBV5-6	TRBJ2-7	-	TRBD2	TGTGCCAGCAGCTTTAGCGGGACCTACGAGCAGTACTTC	CASSFSGTYEQYF
TRBV5-1	TRBJ1-6	-	-	TGCGCCAGCAGCTTCGGGGATGTGTATTCACCCCTCCACTTT	CASSFGDVYSPLHF
TRBV9	TRBJ1-1	-	TRBD1	TGTGCCAGCAGCCTTACAGGGGGCCAGCGGGCTTTCTTT	CASSLTGGQRAFF
TRBV6-6	TRBJ1-5	-	-	TGTGCCAGCAGCAATAACAGGGTTGATCAGCCCCAGCATTTT	CASSNNRVDQPQHF
TRBV5-1	TRBJ2-7	once	-	TGCGCCAGCAGTCAGTCGGCGGGCCGAACCTACGAGCAGTACTTC	CASSQSAGRTYEQYF
TRBV11-3	TRBJ2-1	-	TRBD2	TGTGCCAGCAGCTACACTAGCGGGGGCTCCTACAATGAGCAGTTCTTC	CASSYTSGGSYNEQFF
TRBV9	TRBJ2-2	-	-	TGTGCCAGCAGCGTAGTAGGCGGGAGGGAGCTGTTTTTT	CASSVVGGRELFF
TRBV7-2	TRBJ2-7	-	TRBD2	TGTGCCAGCAGCCGTTGGGGGGGACTCTACGAGCAGTACTTC	CASSRWGGLYEQYF
TRBV10-2	TRBJ1-1	-	-	TGCGCCAGCAAGGTGGCGGCGGAGACTGAAGCTTTCTTT	CASKVAAETEAFF